Listed here are 23 T cell receptor beta chains from one sample, sequenced in a study of T cells after yellow fever vaccination. MiXCR was run by TCRdb on the 5' RACE reads, yielding one entry per CDR3 protein. The sample includes about 320,000 distinct CDR3 sequences, approximately 12% of them seen just once. The specimen comprised CD4+ T cells sorted from PBMCs, sampled 15 days after the yellow fever booster vaccination. Receptors were obtained from a man younger than 35 who received the YFV17D yellow fever vaccine.

This chain connects TRBV6-5 to TRBJ1-2, with a tentative D call TRBD1 (6 bases). CDR1 and CDR2 (germline): MNHEY, SVGAGI. V was pared by 0 bases and J by 8 bases, with 16 bases between. CDR3 length: 15 amino acids. The CDR3 sequence: CASSYSDRPQGGYTF. CDR3 nucleotides: TGTGCCAGCAGTTACTCGGACAGACCCCAAGGGGGCTACACCTTC.

This clonotype was observed at least ten times. The rearrangement joins TRBV7-3 to TRBJ2-5; D may be TRBD2 (6 bases). CDR3 size: 14 residues. The V gene lost 2 bases and the J gene lost 1 base, with 8 bases spanning the gap. Per the germline V gene, CDR1 is SGHTA and CDR2 is FQGTGA. The chain's CDR3 is CASSLGGLQETQYF. CDR3 DNA sequence: TGTGCCAGCAGCTTAGGAGGGCTCCAAGAGACCCAGTACTTC.

In this sample, this clonotype turned up a few times. This chain uses TRBV20-1 with TRBJ2-7, with 8 bases fitting TRBD2. Germline V gene data show CDR1 as DFQATT and CDR2 as SNEGSKA (reference sequence). The CDR3 loop spans 14 amino acids. Trimming cost V 8 bases and J 0 bases; bases outside gene matches: 9. CDR3 loop: CSPQRGGSSYEQYV. The DNA for the CDR3 is TGCAGTCCACAACGGGGGGGGAGCTCCTACGAGCAGTACGTC.

The chain has TRBV20-1 and TRBJ2-7; no definite D call. The length of the CDR3 is 11 residues. Trimming removed 3 bases at V and 5 bases at J, with 8 bases between. The germline V gene encodes CDR1 DFQATT and CDR2 SNEGSKA (reference sequence). CDR3 sequence: CSASNQNEQYV. The CDR3 DNA sequence: TGCAGTGCTAGTAACCAAAACGAGCAGTACGTC.

J is TRBJ1-1 and V is TRBV12-3 or TRBV12-4; TRBD1 agrees at 8 bases. The CDR3 has 15 amino acids. Trimming cost V 2 bases and J 2 bases; bases outside gene matches: 4. CDR3 nucleotide sequence: TGTGCCAGCAGTTTACAGGGGGCAGGAAACACTGAAGCTTTCTTT. This translates into CASSLQGAGNTEAFF.

The chain has TRBV2 and TRBJ2-4; D gene ambiguous. The CDR3 contains 15 residues. Trimming removed 1 base from V and 1 base from J, with 8 bases in between. Germline V gene data show CDR1 as SNHLY and CDR2 as FYNNEI. The CDR3 protein is CASSEERVAKNIQYF. As DNA, the CDR3 is TGTGCCAGCAGTGAAGAAAGGGTGGCCAAAAACATTCAGTACTTC.

This clonotype has only a few counts. The rearrangement links TRBV12-3 or TRBV12-4 to TRBJ2-3; D is unresolved. There are 15 residues in the CDR3. V lost 8 bases and J lost 0, with 15 bases in between. CDR3 sequence (DNA): TGTGCCAGCGACGGTAGGGTCACTAGCACAGATACGCAGTATTTT. It codes for CASDGRVTSTDTQYF.

This clonotype was counted at least ten times. The CDR3 nucleotides read TGCGCCAGCAGCTCGGGGGGGGACAGTTCACCCCTCCACTTT. Protein: CASSSGGDSSPLHF. This sequence joins TRBV4-3 and TRBJ1-6; 7 bases match TRBD1. The V gene's germline CDR1 is LGHNA and CDR2 YSLEER. The CDR3 is made up of 14 amino acids. The V segment lost 5 bases and the J segment 9 bases; nucleotides outside the gene matches: 7.

This clonotype occurred many times. The chain links TRBV7-9 to TRBJ1-5, with D perhaps TRBD1 (5 bases). This CDR3 region has 15 residues. CDR1 is SEHNR, CDR2 FQNEAQ, per germline (reference sequence). The V end was cut by 1 base, the J end by 10 bases, with 17 bases between. The CDR3 nucleotides read TGTGCCAGCAGCTTAGTTCCCCCGGACCAGGGACCCCAGCATTTT. Amino acids: CASSLVPPDQGPQHF.

The chain links TRBV6-5 to TRBJ2-1; 12 bases are a match to TRBD1. Germline V gene lookup returns CDR1 MNHEY and CDR2 SVGAGI. This CDR3 has 15 residues. The junction had 4 bases not matched to a gene; V was cut back by 1 base and J by 9 bases. The CDR3 sequence is CASSYWGTGGSEQFF. In nucleotides, the CDR3 is TGTGCCAGCAGTTACTGGGGGACAGGGGGCAGTGAGCAGTTCTTC.

This clonotype has a handful of counts. V usage is TRBV6-2 or TRBV6-3 and J usage is TRBJ1-5, with D uncertain. This CDR3 region has 13 residues. The V end was cut by 8 bases, the J end by 5 bases, with 13 bases between. The germline V gene encodes CDR1 MNHEY and CDR2 SVGEGT. CDR3 amino acids: CASGMRRYQPQHF. CDR3 DNA sequence: TGTGCCAGCGGTATGCGGCGATATCAGCCCCAGCATTTT.

This clonotype was observed at least ten times. This chain joins TRBV5-1 and TRBJ2-7; no clear D. Trimming pared 4 bases from V and 5 bases from J, leaving 19 bases between. Germline V gene lookup returns CDR1 SGHRS and CDR2 YFSETQ. CDR3 length equals 15 residues. The CDR3 nucleotides are TGCGCCAGCAGCCTGGGCCGGCCGGTGGAAGACGAGCAGTACGTC. Protein: CASSLGRPVEDEQYV.

This clonotype was observed a handful of times. CDR3 region: CAWSRGGSYEQYF. The CDR3 nucleotides are TGTGCCTGGAGTAGGGGGGGATCCTACGAGCAGTACTTC. The rearrangement joins TRBV30 to TRBJ2-7, with a weak D call TRBD2 (7 bases). The germline gives CDR1 GTSNPN, CDR2 SVGIG (reference sequence). CDR3 length: 13 amino acids. Trimming left V 2 bases short and J 1 base short, with 9 bases between.

V usage is TRBV12-3 or TRBV12-4 and J usage is TRBJ2-1; 8 positions match TRBD1. The CDR3 has 13 residues. The V segment lost 6 bases and the J segment 3 bases; nucleotides outside the gene matches: 1. For the CDR3, the DNA is TGTGCCAGCAGGGACAGGGTCTACAATGAGCAGTTCTTC. It specifies CASRDRVYNEQFF.

The sample holds many counts of this clonotype. The rearrangement joins TRBV6-2 or TRBV6-3 to TRBJ2-7; 10 nucleotides match TRBD2. The CDR3 totals 17 residues. J was trimmed by 7 bases and V by 3 bases; bases with no gene match: 15. CDR1 is MNHEY and CDR2 is SVGEGT in the germline V gene. The CDR3 DNA follows: TGTGCCAGCAGTTATCGACAGCGGGGGGGTCCTACGTGTGAGCAGTACGTC. This gives the protein CASSYRQRGGPTCEQYV.

The chain combines TRBV5-1 with TRBJ2-7, with 12 positions matching TRBD2. Trimming took 3 bases from V and 4 from J; bases not matched to a gene: 8. CDR3 size: 16 residues. The germline gives CDR1 SGHRS, CDR2 YFSETQ. The CDR3 is CASSSGGTSGLYEQYF. CDR3 nucleotides: TGCGCCAGCAGCTCAGGGGGGACTAGCGGGTTATACGAGCAGTACTTC.

The chain couples TRBV12-3 or TRBV12-4 to TRBJ2-7; possible D gene TRBD1, 6 bases. This CDR3 region has 14 residues. With 5 bases removed from V and 2 bases from J, the gap between germline ends came to 13 bases. CDR3 nucleotides: TGTGCCAGCAGTCAGGGGCCAGGCGCCTACGAGCAGTACTTC. This encodes CASSQGPGAYEQYF.

This clonotype was observed a few times. The chain uses TRBV20-1 and TRBJ1-4; D gene ambiguous. V lost 3 bases and J lost 7, with 12 bases in between. Germline values: CDR1 DFQATT, CDR2 SNEGSKA (reference sequence). The CDR3 runs 13 residues. The CDR3 is CSARFTAGEKLFF. CDR3 nucleotide sequence: TGCAGTGCTAGGTTCACAGCGGGTGAAAAACTGTTTTTT.

This clonotype has more than one count but fewer than ten. The chain is built from TRBV3-2 and TRBJ2-7. TRBV3-2 is an annotated pseudogene. The CDR3 spans 14 residues. This CDR3 reads CASSQVWGSDEQYV. The CDR3 DNA sequence: TGTGCCAGCAGCCAAGTATGGGGTTCGGACGAGCAGTACGTC.

This clonotype was observed a handful of times. V gene TRBV11-2 combines with J gene TRBJ2-5, with a possible D match to TRBD1 (5 bases). Germline V gives CDR1 SGHAT, CDR2 FQNNGV. With 3 bases removed from V and 5 bases from J, the gap between germline ends came to 13 bases. The CDR3 totals 14 residues. As DNA, the CDR3 is TGTGCCAGCAGCTTCCTAGGCAGGGATGAGACCCAGTACTTC. This translates into CASSFLGRDETQYF.

V usage is TRBV5-6 and J usage is TRBJ2-7; D possibly corresponds to TRBD1 (5 bases). The CDR3 totals 15 residues. V was pared by 1 base and J by 2 bases, with 13 bases between. Germline CDR1 SGHDT, CDR2 YYEEEE. Here the CDR3 DNA reads TGTGCCAGCAGCTTGCCTGGTGCAGGGCCCTACGAGCAGTACTTC. It yields the protein CASSLPGAGPYEQYF. Drawing the rest from reference TRBV5-6 and TRBJ2-7, the complete variable domain is DAGVTQSPTHLIKTRGQQVTLRCSPKSGHDTVSWYQQALGQGPQFIFQYYEEEERQRGNFPDRFSGHQFPNYSSELNVNALLLGDSALYLCASSLPGAGPYEQYFGPGTRLTVT.

This clonotype has more than one count but fewer than ten. This chain joins TRBV6-2 or TRBV6-3 and TRBJ2-2; D remains unclear. Germline values: CDR1 MNHEY, CDR2 SVGEGT. V was trimmed by 7 bases and J by 7 bases, leaving 13 bases between them. CDR3 length: 13 residues. The CDR3 region has the DNA TGTGCCAGCACCCAGCGAGTGGGCGGGGAGCTGTTTTTT. It is translated as CASTQRVGGELFF.

The V and J genes are TRBV28 and TRBJ2-5, with D maybe TRBD1 (6 bases). The V end lost 10 bases, the J end lost 7 bases, and 19 bases lay between the germline ends. The CDR3 has 13 amino acids. Germline CDR1 MDHEN, CDR2 SYDVKM. CDR3 DNA: TGTGCCACACTGGAGGACAGTTTCAGGACCCAGTACTTC. This gives the protein CATLEDSFRTQYF.